The entry below describes one T cell receptor beta chain. This entry comes from a study of blood T cell repertoires in COVID-19. Across the study: Samples representing acute and convalescent COVID-19 were sourced from the United States, Italy and Spain. Sources were T cells, B-cell-depleted T cells, or PBMCs; the material itself was cDNA or gDNA.

Authors' methods: Amplification with reference gene primers provided the estimates of nucleated cell counts. The assay was immunoSEQ multiplex PCR, and TCRdb's table has in-frame clones only and misses some. V and J calls and clone size are those listed in that table; D and trimming were worked out from the DNA. The sample lists tens of thousands of clones, just over 85% occurring once. The specimen was peripheral blood. The sequence was collected from a man between 70 and 80 years old with active COVID-19.

The CDR3 loop reads CASSDERGQPQHF. The CDR3 nucleotides are TGTGCCAGCAGTGATGAAAGGGGACAGCCCCAGCATTTT. The chain links TRBV6-1 to TRBJ1-5; weak D call: TRBD1 (5 bases). The germline V gene has CDR1 MNHNS and CDR2 SASEGT. V lost 3 bases and J lost 7, with 10 bases in between. The CDR3 consists of 13 residues.